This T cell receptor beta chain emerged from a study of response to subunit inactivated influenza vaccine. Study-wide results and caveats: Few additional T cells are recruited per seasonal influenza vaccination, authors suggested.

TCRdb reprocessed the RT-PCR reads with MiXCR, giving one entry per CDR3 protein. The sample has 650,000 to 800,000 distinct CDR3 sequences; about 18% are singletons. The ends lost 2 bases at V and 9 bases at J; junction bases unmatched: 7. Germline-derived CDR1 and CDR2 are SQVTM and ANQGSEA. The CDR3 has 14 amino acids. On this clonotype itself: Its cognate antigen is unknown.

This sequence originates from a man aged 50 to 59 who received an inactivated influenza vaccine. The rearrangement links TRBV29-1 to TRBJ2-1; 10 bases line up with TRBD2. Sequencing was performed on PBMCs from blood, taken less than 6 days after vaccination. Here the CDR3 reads CSVEFQREGSEQFF. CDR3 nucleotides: TGCAGCGTTGAATTCCAGCGGGAGGGTAGTGAGCAGTTCTTC.